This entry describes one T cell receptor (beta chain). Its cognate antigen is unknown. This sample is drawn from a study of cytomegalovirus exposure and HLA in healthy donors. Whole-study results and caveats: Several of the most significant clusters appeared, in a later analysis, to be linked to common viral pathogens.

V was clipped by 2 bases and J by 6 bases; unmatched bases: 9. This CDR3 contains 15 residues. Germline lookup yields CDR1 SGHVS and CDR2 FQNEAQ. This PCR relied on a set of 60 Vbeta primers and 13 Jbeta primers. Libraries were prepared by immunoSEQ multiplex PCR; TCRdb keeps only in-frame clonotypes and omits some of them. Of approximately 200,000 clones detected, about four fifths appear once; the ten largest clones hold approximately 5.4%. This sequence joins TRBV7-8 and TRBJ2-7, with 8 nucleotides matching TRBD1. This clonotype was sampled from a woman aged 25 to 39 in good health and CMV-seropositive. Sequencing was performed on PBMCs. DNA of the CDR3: TGTGCCAGCAGCTTATTAACCGGACAGGGAATCGAGCAGTACTTC. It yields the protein CASSLLTGQGIEQYF.